This TCR beta chain emerged from a study of monozygotic twins with inflammatory bowel disease. Study-wide results and caveats: The data offered no way to tell different T cell subtypes apart. Especially with disease activity, IBD patients shared fewer clonotypes with others than healthy twins did.

CDR3 length: 17 residues. Germline CDR1 is SGHRS and CDR2 is YFSETQ. About this clonotype itself: Its antigen is unknown.

TCRdb re-called the 5' RACE reads and gives one entry per CDR3 protein, without DNA. This sample's clone table lists about 160,000 distinct CDR3 sequences. The chain couples TRBV5-1 to TRBJ2-7; the D call of TRBD2 rests on TCRdb alone, since no DNA is present to check it. The sequence was collected from a human donor with ulcerative colitis or Crohn's disease, or a healthy co-twin of an affected twin (not recorded which). Material: blood. This CDR3 is CASSLAGTSGSLYEQYF. Full variable domain (rest looked up from reference TRBV5-1 and TRBJ2-7): KAGVTQTPRYLIKTRGQQVTLSCSPISGHRSVSWYQQTPGQGLQFLFEYFSETQRNKGNFPGRFSGRQFSNSRSEMNVSTLELGDSALYLCASSLAGTSGSLYEQYFGPGTRLTVT.